This TCR beta chain is from a study of CD8 T cells in Susac syndrome. Recently defined diagnostic criteria classed the Susac syndrome patients as definite or probable. Negative magnetic isolation gave CD8+ and CD4+ cells; FACS enriched CD8+ TEMRA. RNA, at about 0.45 to 1 ug, was reverse transcribed with random hexamers. TCRdb re-called the immunoSEQ multiplex PCR reads through MiXCR, storing one row per CDR3 protein. The top ten clones hold 0.065% to 0.095% of a sample with some 150,000 distinct CDR3 sequences, 90% to 96% of them seen once. The CDR3 consists of 15 residues. Germline trimming cut 1 base from V and 3 bases from J; bases unmatched to any gene: 3. Germline V gene lookup returns CDR1 SGHDT and CDR2 YYEEEE.

V and J are TRBV5-6 and TRBJ2-1; 8 bases are shared with TRBD1. Sequenced material: CD4+ T cells from PBMCs. This TCR derives from a human donor with Susac syndrome. CDR3 bases: TGTGCCAGCAGCTTGTCCGGACAGGGCTACAATGAGCAGTTCTTC. Translating it yields CASSLSGQGYNEQFF.